This T cell receptor (beta chain) derives from a study of cytomegalovirus exposure and HLA in healthy donors. Overall study context: Findings of an earlier analysis included over 95 million unique TCR beta sequences from 170 million or so T cells. Among the roughly 380 donors who were genotyped, about 80% fell in the genetic ancestry cluster that is associated with self-reported Caucasian donors.

Study-level results: High sensitivity and specificity were reportedly achieved when the classifier diagnosed cytomegalovirus status. When a later analysis was performed, an Asian-associated ancestry cluster reportedly had fewer N-insertions than the approximately 680-donor mean.

V shed 1 base and J 1 base; nucleotides not matched to a gene: 3. Germline-derived CDR1 and CDR2 are SGHRS and YFSETQ. There are 15 residues in the CDR3. About this clone: No antigen is known for it.

The PCR had 60 Vbeta and 13 Jbeta primers. The assay was immunoSEQ multiplex PCR, and TCRdb's table has in-frame clones only and misses some. Counted here are 210,000 or so clones, approximately 84% occurring once; the ten biggest clones make up 0.55% to 0.7%. Sequences were obtained from PBMCs. The receptor was isolated from a middle-aged woman in good health and CMV-seronegative. The chain links TRBV5-1 to TRBJ2-3; 7 positions agree with TRBD2. The CDR3 reads CASSLLGGGTDTQYF. The DNA of the CDR3 is TGCGCCAGCAGCTTGCTTGGGGGGGGCACAGATACGCAGTATTTT.